A single sample gave rise to the 23 T cell receptor beta chains below, sequenced in a study of OX40 agonist ivuxolimab in advanced cancers. Clones were read by immunoSEQ multiplex PCR, and TCRdb kept only the in-frame ones, dropping some. The sample has about 22,000 clones; approximately 91% are singletons. Sequencing used CD4+ or CD8+ T cells sorted from blood, obtained in a trial of the OX40 agonist ivuxolimab. The receptors stem from an adult with an advanced solid tumor such as melanoma, head and neck, liver or kidney cancer.

By its share, this clone is medium-sized (0.01 to 0.1%). The genes are TRBV6-5 and TRBJ1-2; TRBD1 aligns across 7 bases. Germline CDR1 reads MNHEY; CDR2 reads SVGAGI. The V segment lost 4 bases and the J segment 8 bases; nucleotides outside the gene matches: 4. The CDR3 extends over 12 amino acids. As DNA, the CDR3 is TGTGCCAGCAGTTCCGACAGGGTAGGCTACACCTTC. Amino acid sequence: CASSSDRVGYTF.

There are a few counts of this clone. J is TRBJ2-2 and V is TRBV19; D is uncertain. Looked up from germline, CDR1 is LNHDA and CDR2 is SQIVND (reference sequence). V was cut by 5 bases and J by 0 bases, with 4 bases left in between. This CDR3 has 13 residues. CDR3 in amino acids: CASSPANTGELFF. The CDR3, as DNA: TGTGCCAGTAGTCCCGCGAACACCGGGGAGCTGTTTTTT.

CDR3 loop: CASSLDRLHSYEQYF. In nucleotides, the CDR3 is TGTGCCAGCAGCCTAGACAGGCTACACTCCTACGAGCAGTACTTC. The rearrangement joins TRBV28 to TRBJ2-7, with a possible D match to TRBD1 (6 bases). Germline lookup yields CDR1 MDHEN and CDR2 SYDVKM. Trimming stripped 6 bases from V and 0 bases from J, with 15 bases between. The CDR3 loop spans 15 amino acids.

J is TRBJ1-5 and V is TRBV4-3; 11 nucleotides align to TRBD1. This CDR3 spans 19 amino acids. Germline V gene lookup returns CDR1 LGHNA and CDR2 YSLEER. Trimming took 2 bases from V and 4 from J; bases not matched to a gene: 13. CDR3 DNA sequence: TGCGCCAGCAGCCAAAAAATAATTGCCGGGACAGGGGGAAATCAGCCCCAGCATTTT. This gives the protein CASSQKIIAGTGGNQPQHF.

The chain joins TRBV2 to TRBJ1-1; D gene unclear. This CDR3 is built from 11 residues. The germline V and J ends were trimmed by 3 bases and 11 bases, with 10 bases remaining between them. Looked up from germline, CDR1 is SNHLY and CDR2 is FYNNEI. CDR3 amino acids: CASSDRDPAFF. DNA for the CDR3: TGTGCCAGCAGTGATCGGGATCCCGCTTTCTTT.

This clone was detected once. This chain links TRBV11-2 with TRBJ2-7, with 11 bases fitting TRBD2. Per germline, CDR1 SGHAT and CDR2 FQNNGV. The CDR3 has 13 amino acids. V was clipped by 1 base and J by 7 bases; unmatched bases: 0. As DNA, the CDR3 is TGTGCCAGCAGCTTAGGACTAGCGGGAGAGCAGTACTTC. Amino acids: CASSLGLAGEQYF.

V gene TRBV6-5 combines with J gene TRBJ1-1; the match to TRBD1 covers 8 bases. The germline V gene encodes CDR1 MNHEY and CDR2 SVGAGI. The CDR3 contains 14 residues. The J segment lost 7 bases and the V segment lost 10 bases, leaving 14 bases of the junction unmatched. The CDR3 protein is CATTRRQGLIEAFF. Written as DNA, the CDR3 is TGTGCCACCACCCGTAGACAGGGGCTCATTGAAGCTTTCTTT.

CDR3 sequence reads: CASSQVPTDRAFYAGYGYTF. CDR3 in DNA: TGTGCCAGCAGCCAAGTCCCCACGGACAGGGCCTTTTATGCGGGGTATGGCTACACCTTC. This sequence joins TRBV4-2 and TRBJ1-2; 8 positions match TRBD1. The V gene's germline CDR1 is LGHNA and CDR2 YNFKEQ. The CDR3 is made up of 20 amino acids. The V and J ends lost 1 base and 5 bases, in that order; junction bases with no gene match: 21.

The chain carries TRBV7-2 and TRBJ2-7; the match to TRBD1 covers 7 bases. Unmatched junction bases numbered 5, after V lost 4 bases and J lost 5 bases. CDR1 and CDR2 (germline): SGHTA, FQGNSA. The CDR3 spans 13 residues. Here the CDR3 reads CASSSTGYNEQYF. Written as DNA, the CDR3 is TGTGCCAGCAGCTCGACAGGGTACAACGAGCAGTACTTC.

CDR3 residues: CASSPGGGRETQYF. In DNA, the CDR3 is TGTGCCAGCAGCCCAGGTGGCGGGAGAGAGACCCAGTACTTC. The V call is TRBV7-6, the J call TRBJ2-5; 7 bases align to TRBD2. CDR1 and CDR2 (germline): SGHVS, FNYEAQ. V was clipped by 5 bases and J by 4 bases; unmatched bases: 7. The CDR3 covers 14 residues.

This clone was counted only a few times. V and J are TRBV9 and TRBJ2-7, with 9 positions matching TRBD2. The CDR3 has 15 amino acids. The V gene end was trimmed by 3 bases and the J gene end by 4 bases; junction bases not matched to a gene: 8. Germline CDR1 SGDLS, CDR2 YYNGEE. In DNA form, the CDR3 reads TGTGCCAGCAGCGCCGCGGGGGGGATTATGTACGAGCAGTACTTC. Amino acid sequence: CASSAAGGIMYEQYF.

This rearrangement joins TRBV9 to TRBJ2-2, with 14 nucleotides matching TRBD2. This CDR3 comprises 16 residues. Germline CDR1 reads SGDLS; CDR2 reads YYNGEE. V shed 3 bases and J 6 bases; nucleotides not matched to a gene: 4. CDR3 residues: CASSERGLAGAGELFF. In nucleotides, the CDR3 is TGTGCCAGCAGCGAAAGGGGACTAGCGGGAGCCGGGGAGCTGTTTTTT.

The rearrangement links TRBV20-1 to TRBJ2-7; D not resolved. Germline V gene sequence: CDR1 DFQATT, CDR2 SNEGSKA (reference sequence). The V end lost 0 bases, the J end lost 4 bases, and 4 bases lay between the germline ends. The CDR3 runs to 11 residues. Here the CDR3 DNA reads TGCAGTGCTAGAGAGGGGTACGAGCAGTACTTC. It specifies CSAREGYEQYF.

This rearrangement joins TRBV7-9 to TRBJ2-3; D is perhaps TRBD1 (7 bases). Germline V gene sequence: CDR1 SEHNR, CDR2 FQNEAQ (reference sequence). The CDR3 sequence is 16 residues long. Trimming left V 1 base short and J 4 bases short, with 15 bases between. The chain's CDR3 is CASSLVGQGGPDTQYF. For the CDR3, the DNA is TGTGCCAGCAGCTTAGTTGGCCAGGGGGGCCCAGATACGCAGTATTTT.

A single count supports this clone. This same CDR3 is encoded by further DNA sequences in the sample. CDR3 loop: CAWRGGRGGYEQYF. CDR3 in DNA: TGTGCCTGGAGGGGGGGCAGGGGTGGCTACGAGCAGTACTTC. The gene calls are TRBV30 and TRBJ2-7; D may match TRBD1 or TRBD2 (6 bases each). V gave up 3 bases and J gave up 3 bases, with 15 bases separating them. The germline CDR1 and CDR2 sequences are GTSNPN and SVGIG (reference sequence). This CDR3 spans 14 amino acids.

The chain carries TRBV10-3 and TRBJ2-7; D uncertain. Germline values: CDR1 ENHRY, CDR2 SYGVKD. CDR3 size: 14 residues. V was trimmed by 0 bases and J by 3 bases, leaving 9 bases between them. CDR3: CAISESRVNYEQYF. The CDR3 region has the DNA TGTGCCATCAGTGAGTCCCGGGTCAACTACGAGCAGTACTTC.

The CDR3 loop is CASSLVEGPGSYNEQFF. The CDR3 DNA sequence: TGCGCCAGCAGCTTGGTTGAGGGGCCAGGATCCTACAATGAGCAGTTCTTC. The chain is built from TRBV5-1 and TRBJ2-1; D may match TRBD1 or TRBD2 (5 bases each). The CDR3 consists of 17 residues. The V gene lost 0 bases and the J gene lost 1 base, with 14 bases spanning the gap. Per the germline V gene, CDR1 is SGHRS and CDR2 is YFSETQ.

This chain connects TRBV7-9 to TRBJ2-7, with D maybe TRBD1 (6 bases). The CDR3 spans 16 residues. Germline V gene sequence: CDR1 SEHNR, CDR2 FQNEAQ (reference sequence). Trimming cost V 2 bases and J 2 bases, with 16 bases left between them. CDR3 in amino acids: CASSLSGDSLTYEQYF. The CDR3 coding sequence is TGTGCCAGCAGCTTATCAGGGGATTCCCTTACCTACGAGCAGTACTTC. Filled out from reference TRBV7-9 and TRBJ2-7, the complete variable domain reads DTGVSQNPRHKITKRGQNVTFRCDPISEHNRLYWYRQTLGQGPEFLTYFQNEAQLEKSRLLSDRFSAERPKGSFSTLEIQRTEQGDSAMYLCASSLSGDSLTYEQYFGPGTRLTVT.

This clone was seen only once. The rearrangement links TRBV7-9 to TRBJ2-5; 7 nucleotides align to TRBD2. Germline V gene data show CDR1 as SEHNR and CDR2 as FQNEAQ (reference sequence). V shed 1 base and J 0 bases; nucleotides not matched to a gene: 8. The length of the CDR3 is 17 residues. CDR3 loop: CASSLVGSSGYQETQYF. CDR3 nucleotide sequence: TGTGCCAGCAGCTTAGTCGGGTCTAGCGGATACCAAGAGACCCAGTACTTC.

The chain recombines TRBV4-2 with TRBJ2-3; D uncertain. The CDR3 contains 16 residues. Per germline, CDR1 LGHNA and CDR2 YNFKEQ. The germline V and J ends were trimmed by 0 bases and 5 bases, with 15 bases remaining between them. In DNA, the CDR3 is TGTGCCAGCAGCCAAGAAATGGCGCTAGGTGTAGATACGCAGTATTTT. Encoded protein: CASSQEMALGVDTQYF.

The genes are TRBV15 and TRBJ2-2; D remains unclear. The CDR3 covers 16 residues. The V gene lost 0 bases and the J gene lost 5 bases, with 13 bases spanning the gap. Germline V lookup: CDR1 LNHNV, CDR2 YYDKDF (reference sequence). CDR3 sequence reads: CATSRDRNSQTGELFF. DNA of the CDR3: TGTGCCACCAGCAGAGATCGGAATAGCCAAACCGGGGAGCTGTTTTTT.

The chain recombines TRBV30 with TRBJ1-5; 7 nucleotides match TRBD1. The CDR3 has 14 amino acids. V lost 6 bases to trimming and J lost 1 base; unmatched junction nucleotides: 6. The V gene's germline CDR1 is GTSNPN and CDR2 SVGIG (reference sequence). The CDR3 region is CACSQGNSNQPQHF. CDR3 DNA sequence: TGTGCCTGCTCACAGGGGAACAGCAATCAGCCCCAGCATTTT.

V gene TRBV7-2 combines with J gene TRBJ1-4; D uncertain. V lost 1 base and J lost 7, with 7 bases in between. Germline V gene lookup returns CDR1 SGHTA and CDR2 FQGNSA. The CDR3 loop spans 13 amino acids. For the CDR3, the DNA is TGTGCCAGCAGCTTAGGTGGGGTTGAAAAACTGTTTTTT. Amino acids: CASSLGGVEKLFF.